What follows describes a single TCR beta chain. Its antigen is unknown. This record comes from a study of blood T cells in healthy people across ages. Findings and limits, study-wide: Per million T cells, TCR beta diversity dropped about linearly as age rose.

The use of a sample-barcoded 5' primer and a J-beta primer mix characterized a second PCR of roughly 6 to 11 cycles. Each TCR beta cDNA got a 12-nucleotide random molecular identifier. There were at least 2.5 million CDR3-containing paired-end reads obtained from each sample. TCRdb analysed the 5' RACE reads with MiXCR anew, one entry per CDR3 protein. The table lists roughly 800,000 distinct CDR3 sequences, roughly 60% of them singletons. J gave up 0 bases and V 1 base, and 1 base lay outside the gene matches. The CDR3 is 17 amino acids. Germline loops: CDR1 DFQATT, CDR2 SNEGSKA (reference sequence).

Sequencing was performed on blood. This chain links TRBV20-1 with TRBJ2-1, with 15 bases matching TRBD2. The sequence came from a man aged 30-40 years in good health. The CDR3 loop is CSARGTSGGDSYNEQFF. CDR3 sequence (DNA): TGCAGTGCTAGAGGGACTAGCGGGGGGGACTCCTACAATGAGCAGTTCTTC.